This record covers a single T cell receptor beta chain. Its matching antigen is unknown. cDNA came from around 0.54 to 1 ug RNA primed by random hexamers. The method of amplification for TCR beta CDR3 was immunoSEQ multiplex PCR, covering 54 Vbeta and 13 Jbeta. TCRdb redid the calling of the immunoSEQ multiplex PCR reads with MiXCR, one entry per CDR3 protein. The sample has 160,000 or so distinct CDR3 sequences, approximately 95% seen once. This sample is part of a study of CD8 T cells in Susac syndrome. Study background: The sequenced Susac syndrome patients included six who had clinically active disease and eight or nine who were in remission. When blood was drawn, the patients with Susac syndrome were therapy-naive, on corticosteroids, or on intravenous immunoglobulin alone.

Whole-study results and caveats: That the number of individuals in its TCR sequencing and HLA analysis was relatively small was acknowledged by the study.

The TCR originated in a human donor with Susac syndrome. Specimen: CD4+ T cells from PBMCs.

In nucleotides, the CDR3 is TGCAGTGCTCTCCTCGGGGGAGGTGTTCTAGGAGAGACCCAGTACTTC. It translates to CSALLGGGVLGETQYF. This chain joins TRBV20-1 and TRBJ2-5; D is possibly TRBD2 (6 bases). This CDR3 contains 16 residues. V gave up 5 bases and J gave up 4 bases, with 23 bases separating them. Germline V gives CDR1 DFQATT, CDR2 SNEGSKA (reference sequence).